Listed here are 22 T cell receptor beta chains from one sample, sequenced in a study of control samples from healthy donors and cancer patients. Assay: immunoSEQ multiplex PCR; the TCRdb copy retains only in-frame clones and omits some. The sample records 150,000 to 200,000 clones, 88% being singletons. The sequenced material came from blood. These receptor sequences come from a man aged 18 to 30 in good health.

J is TRBJ1-3 and V is TRBV3-1 (or the pseudogene TRBV3-2); D unclear. The CDR3 has 14 amino acids. Germline-derived CDR1 and CDR2 are LGHDT and YNNKEL (reference sequence). Trimming removed 3 bases from V and 0 bases from J, with 6 bases in between. The CDR3 coding sequence is TGTGCCAGCAGCCATGGCGGCTCTGGAAACACCATATATTTT. It is translated as CASSHGGSGNTIYF.

This sequence joins TRBV29-1 and TRBJ1-1, with TRBD1 matching 8 bases. CDR1 and CDR2 from the germline V gene are SQVTM and ANQGSEA. The CDR3 runs 14 residues. V dropped 3 bases and J dropped 5; count of bases not matched to a gene: 8. This CDR3 reads CSVEQTGDLTEAFF. CDR3 DNA sequence: TGCAGCGTTGAGCAGACAGGGGATCTTACTGAAGCTTTCTTT.

The rearrangement links TRBV6-5 to TRBJ1-2, with a tentative D call TRBD1 (6 bases). The germline V and J ends were trimmed by 6 bases and 3 bases, with 11 bases remaining between them. This CDR3 comprises 13 residues. CDR1 is MNHEY, CDR2 SVGAGI, per germline. The CDR3 protein is CASRPDRYYGYTF. CDR3 bases: TGTGCCAGCAGACCCGACAGGTACTATGGCTACACCTTC.

This chain joins TRBV7-2 and TRBJ2-5, with D tentatively TRBD1 or TRBD2 (6 bases each). Germline values: CDR1 SGHTA, CDR2 FQGNSA. Trimming removed 1 base at V and 5 bases at J, with 11 bases between. This CDR3 spans 14 amino acids. This CDR3 is CASSLGRRGETQYF. The CDR3 DNA reads as TGTGCCAGCAGCTTAGGGAGGAGGGGGGAGACCCAGTACTTC.

Here the CDR3 DNA reads TGCGCCAGCAGCCAAGATCGAGGACAGACACAAGAGACCCAGTACTTC. Translating it yields CASSQDRGQTQETQYF. This sequence joins TRBV4-1 and TRBJ2-5; D may be TRBD1 (6 bases). The CDR3 has 16 amino acids. Germline V lookup: CDR1 MGHRA, CDR2 YSYEKL. Trimming took 0 bases from V and 2 from J, leaving 13 bases between them.

The V gene is TRBV25-1, the J gene TRBJ2-7; 8 bases align to TRBD1. Trimming removed 3 bases from V and 6 bases from J; junction bases left unmatched: 7. CDR1 MGHDK and CDR2 SYGVNS come from the germline V gene. CDR3 size: 14 residues. The CDR3 region has the DNA TGTGCCAGCAGTGAGGGACAGGCCCCACGCGAGCAGTACTTC. Amino acids: CASSEGQAPREQYF.

This sequence joins TRBV7-6 and TRBJ2-2, with D tentatively TRBD1 or TRBD2 (5 bases each). Germline CDR1 and CDR2: SGHVS and FNYEAQ. The CDR3 has 16 amino acids. The V gene lost 1 base and the J gene lost 1 base, with 10 bases spanning the gap. CDR3: CASSLERGLNTGELFF. The CDR3 DNA sequence: TGTGCCAGCAGCTTAGAGAGGGGCCTGAACACCGGGGAGCTGTTTTTT.

The J gene is TRBJ2-1, the V gene TRBV29-1; D is perhaps TRBD1 or TRBD2 (6 bases each). Germline V lookup: CDR1 SQVTM, CDR2 ANQGSEA. Trimming stripped 2 bases from V and 10 bases from J, with 21 bases between. The CDR3 spans 15 residues. The CDR3 DNA reads TGCAGCGTTGAATCCGACAGGCGCAAAGGGGGGGAGCAGTTCTTC. This sequence encodes CSVESDRRKGGEQFF.

The chain is built from TRBV4-1 and TRBJ1-3; D call uncertain. V lost 1 base and J 1 base, leaving 5 bases between the germline ends. From germline, CDR1 is MGHRA and CDR2 YSYEKL. This CDR3 is built from 14 residues. The CDR3 nucleotides read TGCGCCAGCAGCCAAGTGGGTTCTGGAAACACCATATATTTT. Amino acids: CASSQVGSGNTIYF.

In its sample, this clone was seen once. J is TRBJ2-7 and V is TRBV6-2 or TRBV6-3; 7 positions agree with TRBD2. Trimming removed 4 bases from V and 2 bases from J; junction bases left unmatched: 5. Germline V gives CDR1 MNHEY, CDR2 SVGEGT. This CDR3 contains 14 residues. The CDR3, as DNA: TGTGCCAGCAGTTCATCCGGGACTACCTACGAGCAGTACTTC. Protein: CASSSSGTTYEQYF.

This clone came up a few times. V is TRBV19 and J is TRBJ2-5, with D perhaps matching TRBD1 or TRBD2 (5 bases each). The germline V gene has CDR1 LNHDA and CDR2 SQIVND (reference sequence). The CDR3 covers 15 residues. V was cut by 3 bases and J by 0 bases, with 11 bases left in between. The CDR3 region has the DNA TGTGCCAGTAGTATTCTGGGGGTTAACCAAGAGACCCAGTACTTC. Translating gives CASSILGVNQETQYF.

This chain links TRBV6-6 with TRBJ1-2, with 7 bases lining up with TRBD1. The germline CDR1 and CDR2 sequences are MNHNY and SVGAGI (reference sequence). The V segment lost 6 bases and the J segment 4 bases; nucleotides outside the gene matches: 8. This CDR3 has 14 residues. The CDR3 region is CASSQGGGRYGYTF. CDR3 nucleotides: TGTGCCAGCAGCCAGGGGGGGGGCCGCTATGGCTACACCTTC.

A single count supports this clone. This chain uses TRBV11-2 with TRBJ2-3; 9 nucleotides agree with TRBD2. V lost 5 bases, J lost 0 bases, and 9 bases stayed unmatched. Germline V gives CDR1 SGHAT, CDR2 FQNNGV. The CDR3 is 17 residues long. The CDR3: CASSTRGGERSTDTQYF. The CDR3 nucleotides read TGTGCCAGCAGCACCCGCGGGGGGGAGAGAAGCACAGATACGCAGTATTTT.

The rearrangement uses TRBV19 and TRBJ1-4; TRBD1 aligns across 10 bases. The germline V gene has CDR1 LNHDA and CDR2 SQIVND (reference sequence). The ends lost 7 bases at V and 5 bases at J; junction bases unmatched: 7. The CDR3 is made up of 15 amino acids. CDR3 amino acids: CASKAPGQGNEKLFF. The CDR3 DNA sequence: TGTGCCAGTAAGGCCCCGGGACAGGGGAATGAAAAACTGTTTTTT. The variable domain in full, completed from reference TRBV19 and TRBJ1-4, reads DGGITQSPKYLFRKEGQNVTLSCEQNLNHDAMYWYRQDPGQGLRLIYYSQIVNDFQKGDIAEGYSVSREKKESFPLTVTSAQKNPTAFYLCASKAPGQGNEKLFFGSGTQLSVL.

CDR3 sequence reads: CASSLSRATGEQYF. CDR3 bases: TGTGCCAGCAGTTTATCGAGGGCCACAGGGGAGCAGTACTTC. V is TRBV27 and J is TRBJ2-7, with D possibly TRBD1 on 6 matching bases. The germline V and J ends were trimmed by 0 bases and 7 bases, with 13 bases remaining between them. Germline CDR1 and CDR2: MNHEY and SMNVEV (reference sequence). The CDR3 has 14 amino acids.

V usage is TRBV7-9 and J usage is TRBJ2-2; D uncertain. Germline V gene sequence: CDR1 SEHNR, CDR2 FQNEAQ (reference sequence). Trimming removed 3 bases from V and 5 bases from J, with 4 bases in between. The CDR3 loop spans 12 amino acids. The CDR3 is CASSFSTGELFF. CDR3 nucleotide sequence: TGTGCCAGCAGCTTCTCTACCGGGGAGCTGTTTTTT.

The CDR3 nucleotides are TGTGCCAGCACGGGGGGACCTCCCTACGAGCAGTACTTC. It yields the protein CASTGGPPYEQYF. The V call is TRBV28, the J call TRBJ2-7; 7 bases fit TRBD2. V lost 7 bases, J lost 2 bases, and 5 bases stayed unmatched. The CDR3 has 13 residues. Germline V lookup: CDR1 MDHEN, CDR2 SYDVKM. Looking up the rest from reference TRBV28 and TRBJ2-7 gives the full variable domain: DVKVTQSSRYLVKRTGEKVFLECVQDMDHENMFWYRQDPGLGLRLIYFSYDVKMKEKGDIPEGYSVSREKKERFSLILESASTNQTSMYLCASTGGPPYEQYFGPGTRLTVT.

V is TRBV28 and J is TRBJ1-5, with 10 bases aligning to TRBD1. The V gene end was trimmed by 5 bases and the J gene end by 3 bases; junction bases not matched to a gene: 7. Per the germline V gene, CDR1 is MDHEN and CDR2 is SYDVKM. The CDR3 length is 16 residues. The CDR3 DNA sequence: TGTGCCAGCAGTAGACAGGGGGCTGAAGACAATCAGCCCCAGCATTTT. Its protein product is CASSRQGAEDNQPQHF. The full variable domain, completed using reference TRBV28 and TRBJ1-5, is DVKVTQSSRYLVKRTGEKVFLECVQDMDHENMFWYRQDPGLGLRLIYFSYDVKMKEKGDIPEGYSVSREKKERFSLILESASTNQTSMYLCASSRQGAEDNQPQHFGDGTRLSIL.

The CDR3 protein is CASSIAMNTEAFF. The CDR3 nucleotides read TGTGCCAGTAGTATTGCCATGAACACTGAAGCTTTCTTT. The chain joins TRBV19 to TRBJ1-1; D uncertain. The CDR3 consists of 13 residues. Germline CDR1 and CDR2: LNHDA and SQIVND (reference sequence). V was shortened by 3 bases and J by 0 bases, with 5 bases between the two germline ends.

V is TRBV12-3 or TRBV12-4 and J is TRBJ2-3; D gene unclear. V was shortened by 6 bases and J by 2 bases, with 9 bases between the two germline ends. The CDR3 consists of 13 residues. This CDR3 is CASSRTHTDTQYF. CDR3 DNA: TGTGCCAGCAGCCGGACCCACACAGATACGCAGTATTTT.

The gene calls are TRBV14 and TRBJ2-2; D tentatively fits TRBD1 or TRBD2 (5 bases each). Deletions cut 4 bases from V and 3 bases from J, with 9 bases between. This CDR3 comprises 14 residues. Germline CDR1 and CDR2: SGHDN and FVKESK. The CDR3 DNA sequence: TGTGCCAGCAGCCGGGGGTCGGACACCGGGGAGCTGTTTTTT. This encodes CASSRGSDTGELFF.

The chain couples TRBV5-1 to TRBJ1-3; unclear D gene. CDR1 is SGHRS and CDR2 is YFSETQ in the germline V gene. The CDR3 has 14 residues. Trimming removed 4 bases at V and 2 bases at J, with 10 bases between. CDR3 bases: TGCGCCAGCAGCACCGGGGAGGCTGGAAACACCATATATTTT. Encoded protein: CASSTGEAGNTIYF. The complete variable domain, with remaining parts taken from reference TRBV5-1 and TRBJ1-3, reads KAGVTQTPRYLIKTRGQQVTLSCSPISGHRSVSWYQQTPGQGLQFLFEYFSETQRNKGNFPGRFSGRQFSNSRSEMNVSTLELGDSALYLCASSTGEAGNTIYFGEGSWLTVV.